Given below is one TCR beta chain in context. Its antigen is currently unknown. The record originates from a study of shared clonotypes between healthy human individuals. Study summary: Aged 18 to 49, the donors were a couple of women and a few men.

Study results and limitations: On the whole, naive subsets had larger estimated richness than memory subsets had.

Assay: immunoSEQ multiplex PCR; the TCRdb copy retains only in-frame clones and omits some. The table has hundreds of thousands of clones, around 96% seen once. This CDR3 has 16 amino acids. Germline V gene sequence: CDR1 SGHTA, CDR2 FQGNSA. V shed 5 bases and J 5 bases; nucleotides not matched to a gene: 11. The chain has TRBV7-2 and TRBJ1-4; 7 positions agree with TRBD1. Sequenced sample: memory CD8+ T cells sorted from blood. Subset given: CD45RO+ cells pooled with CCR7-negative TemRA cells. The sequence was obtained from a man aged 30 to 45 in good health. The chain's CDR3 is CASSALNRGVNEKLFF. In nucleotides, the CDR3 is TGTGCCAGCAGCGCCCTCAACAGGGGTGTGAATGAAAAACTGTTTTTT.